Each of the 23 T cell receptor beta chains below was sequenced from the same sample in a study of spatial heterogeneity in lung cancer. Their antigens are not known. Via MiXCR, TCRdb re-called the 5' RACE reads, giving one row per CDR3 protein. The sample holds about 12,000 distinct CDR3 sequences, approximately 5% seen once. Regarding time point: sample taken at primary tumor resection. Study results and limitations: Mutation counts in tumors were tracked by counts of expanded intratumoral alpha and beta TCRs.

Source: lung tumor tissue, taken at surgery. The receptors come from a male donor with early-stage non-small cell lung cancer.

This clonotype is medium-sized in the sample. V usage is TRBV6-6 and J usage is TRBJ1-5; D remains unclear. The germline V and J ends were trimmed by 7 bases and 7 bases, with 17 bases remaining between them. Germline CDR1 MNHNY, CDR2 SVGAGI (reference sequence). The CDR3 spans 14 residues. The CDR3 DNA reads as TGTGCCAGCACCAAATCCCCGTGGACCCAGCCCCAGCATTTT. Translation gives CASTKSPWTQPQHF.

This clonotype was found a few times. CDR3 sequence reads: CASSPVDHSSYNEQFF. CDR3 DNA: TGTGCCAGCTCACCGGTGGACCACAGCTCCTACAATGAGCAGTTCTTC. This chain uses TRBV18 with TRBJ2-1; D gene uncertain. Germline V gene data show CDR1 as KGHSH and CDR2 as LQKENI. This CDR3 comprises 16 residues. V shed 3 bases and J shed 0 bases, with 12 bases lying between them.

There are many counts of this clonotype. The genes are TRBV9 and TRBJ2-5, with 8 bases that match TRBD2. The germline gives CDR1 SGDLS, CDR2 YYNGEE. CDR3 length equals 16 residues. V gave up 4 bases and J gave up 5 bases; unmatched junction bases: 13. The CDR3 sequence: CASSRGDTSGGETQYF. The CDR3 DNA reads as TGTGCCAGCAGCAGAGGGGATACTAGCGGAGGGGAGACCCAGTACTTC.

In this sample, this clonotype turned up many times. This sequence joins TRBV12-3 or TRBV12-4 and TRBJ1-1; D ambiguous. The V gene lost 7 bases and the J gene lost 8 bases, with 11 bases spanning the gap. The CDR3 length is 11 residues. CDR3 sequence reads: CASTRVSEAFF. DNA of the CDR3: TGTGCCAGCACCCGGGTTTCGGAAGCTTTCTTT.

This clonotype was seen at least ten times. The CDR3 DNA is TGTGCCAGCAGCTTAGCCAATGAAAAACTGTTTTTT. Protein sequence: CASSLANEKLFF. V gene TRBV7-9 combines with J gene TRBJ1-4; no clear D gene. The CDR3 contains 12 residues. V was pared by 0 bases and J by 5 bases, with 1 base between. Germline values: CDR1 SEHNR, CDR2 FQNEAQ (reference sequence). Combining the CDR3 with reference TRBV7-9 and TRBJ1-4 gives the whole variable domain DTGVSQNPRHKITKRGQNVTFRCDPISEHNRLYWYRQTLGQGPEFLTYFQNEAQLEKSRLLSDRFSAERPKGSFSTLEIQRTEQGDSAMYLCASSLANEKLFFGSGTQLSVL.

The table lists this clonotype with many counts. This rearrangement joins TRBV20-1 to TRBJ2-3, with D possibly TRBD1 on 6 matching bases. Germline values: CDR1 DFQATT, CDR2 SNEGSKA (reference sequence). This CDR3 has 15 amino acids. Trimming left V 1 base short and J 1 base short, with 12 bases between. DNA of the CDR3: TGCAGTGCTAGAGTGCAGGGGATGGGCACAGATACGCAGTATTTT. This translates into CSARVQGMGTDTQYF.

This clonotype was picked up many times. The genes are TRBV6-2 or TRBV6-3 and TRBJ1-5; 8 positions agree with TRBD1. The CDR3 sequence is 15 residues long. V gave up 6 bases and J gave up 8 bases; unmatched junction bases: 12. Germline CDR1 reads MNHEY; CDR2 reads SVGEGT. The CDR3 nucleotides are TGTGCCAGCAGCTTCGACAGGGGAGGATTAAAGCCCCAGCATTTT. Translating it yields CASSFDRGGLKPQHF.

This clonotype showed up just a few times. The genes are TRBV18 and TRBJ2-3, with D possibly TRBD2 on 6 matching bases. Germline V lookup: CDR1 KGHSH, CDR2 LQKENI. This CDR3 region has 16 residues. V was trimmed by 0 bases and J by 1 base, leaving 11 bases between them. CDR3 sequence (DNA): TGTGCCAGCTCACCACCGACGGGAGCTGGCACAGATACGCAGTATTTT. Amino acid sequence: CASSPPTGAGTDTQYF.

This clonotype is termed medium-sized. V gene TRBV2 combines with J gene TRBJ2-5, with D unclear. V gave up 8 bases and J gave up 5 bases, with 9 bases separating them. Germline loops: CDR1 SNHLY, CDR2 FYNNEI. This CDR3 is 11 amino acids long. CDR3 coding DNA: TGTGCCAGCTCTTTTATTGAGACCCAGTACTTC. Translated: CASSFIETQYF.

This clonotype was counted ten times or more. V gene TRBV12-3 or TRBV12-4 combines with J gene TRBJ2-5; TRBD1 aligns across 8 bases. The ends lost 6 bases at V and 11 bases at J; junction bases unmatched: 5. The CDR3 runs 11 residues. The CDR3 DNA is TGTGCCAGCAGATCGGACAGGGTTCAGTACTTC. Translating it yields CASRSDRVQYF.

This clonotype was observed many times. The chain uses TRBV12-3 or TRBV12-4 and TRBJ2-1; D is perhaps TRBD1 or TRBD2 (6 bases each). This CDR3 region has 16 residues. Trimming stripped 5 bases from V and 8 bases from J, with 22 bases between. CDR3 region: CASSPYGQRAKDEQFF. CDR3 in DNA: TGTGCCAGCAGTCCATATGGACAGCGGGCAAAGGATGAGCAGTTCTTC.

This clonotype appeared many times. The rearrangement joins TRBV14 to TRBJ2-5; TRBD2 matches at 8 bases. The CDR3 extends over 17 amino acids. V shed 0 bases, J shed 2 bases, and the junction held 8 bases outside the gene matches. The germline V gene has CDR1 SGHDN and CDR2 FVKESK. The DNA for the CDR3 is TGTGCCAGCAGCCAAGATTCGGGCGGGGGGCCTCAAGAGACCCAGTACTTC. This codes for CASSQDSGGGPQETQYF.

This clonotype has ten or more counts. The chain employs TRBV29-1 and TRBJ1-2; D gene uncertain. The V end lost 3 bases, the J end lost 8 bases, and 7 bases lay between the germline ends. Germline CDR1 is SQVTM and CDR2 is ANQGSEA. CDR3 length equals 10 residues. The CDR3 DNA is TGCAGCGTTGAGGGATACGGCTACACCTTC. It yields the protein CSVEGYGYTF. The whole variable domain, filled in from reference TRBV29-1 and TRBJ1-2, reads SAVISQKPSRDICQRGTSLTIQCQVDSQVTMMFWYRQQPGQSLTLIATANQGSEATYESGFVIDKFPISRPNLTFSTLTVSNMSPEDSSIYLCSVEGYGYTFGSGTRLTVV.

This clonotype was recorded a few times. The CDR3 region is CSVGQGAGTEAFF. The DNA for the CDR3 is TGCAGCGTTGGACAGGGGGCAGGCACTGAAGCTTTCTTT. This chain links TRBV29-1 with TRBJ1-1; 10 bases map to TRBD1. CDR1 is SQVTM and CDR2 is ANQGSEA in the germline V gene. Trimming at V came to 4 bases and at J to 4 bases, leaving 3 bases not matched to a gene. The CDR3 loop spans 13 amino acids. Complete variable domain (other parts from reference TRBV29-1 and TRBJ1-1): SAVISQKPSRDICQRGTSLTIQCQVDSQVTMMFWYRQQPGQSLTLIATANQGSEATYESGFVIDKFPISRPNLTFSTLTVSNMSPEDSSIYLCSVGQGAGTEAFFGQGTRLTVV.

This clonotype was seen ten or more times. The rearrangement uses TRBV12-3 or TRBV12-4 and TRBJ1-5; D might be TRBD1 (5 bases). Trimming shortened V by 9 bases and J by 3 bases, and 9 bases separated the two germline ends. The length of the CDR3 is 12 residues. CDR3 DNA: TGTGCCAGTCGACAGACCAATCAGCCCCAGCATTTT. Translation gives CASRQTNQPQHF.

At least ten counts were recorded for this clonotype. V gene TRBV5-1 combines with J gene TRBJ1-1, with D possibly being TRBD1 (6 bases). Trimming stripped 0 bases from V and 11 bases from J, with 14 bases between. This CDR3 region has 13 residues. Germline CDR1 reads SGHRS; CDR2 reads YFSETQ. The chain's CDR3 is CASSLDWAGDAFF. The CDR3 DNA is TGCGCCAGCAGCTTGGATTGGGCAGGGGATGCTTTCTTT.

This clonotype was observed at least ten times. The chain has TRBV7-2 and TRBJ2-6; the D is unclear. Trimming left V 5 bases short and J 0 bases short, with 14 bases between. The CDR3 loop spans 17 amino acids. The germline V gene has CDR1 SGHTA and CDR2 FQGNSA. The CDR3 here is CASSPVPATSGANVLTF. CDR3 coding DNA: TGTGCCAGCAGCCCTGTTCCGGCCACCTCTGGGGCCAACGTCCTGACTTTC. The full variable domain, rest sourced from reference TRBV7-2 and TRBJ2-6, is GAGVSQSPSNKVTEKGKDVELRCDPISGHTALYWYRQSLGQGLEFLIYFQGNSAPDKSGLPSDRFSAERTGGSVSTLTIQRTQQEDSAVYLCASSPVPATSGANVLTFGAGSRLTVL.

This clonotype has ten or more counts. For the CDR3, the DNA is TGTGCCAGCAGTTTTCTGGGGACCCAGTACTTC. The encoded protein is CASSFLGTQYF. The chain is built from TRBV12-3 or TRBV12-4 and TRBJ2-5; D is unclear. V gave up 3 bases and J gave up 7 bases, with 6 bases separating them. CDR3 length equals 11 residues.

This clonotype was detected many times. CDR3 amino acids: CATGGDRGYTF. The CDR3 DNA reads as TGTGCCACCGGAGGGGACCGCGGCTACACCTTC. The V and J genes are TRBV6-1 and TRBJ1-2, with a tentative D call TRBD1 (5 bases). Trimming stripped 10 bases from V and 8 bases from J, with 14 bases between. The germline V gene has CDR1 MNHNS and CDR2 SASEGT. The CDR3 is 11 amino acids.

In this sample, this clonotype turned up many times. J is TRBJ2-3 and V is TRBV7-2; no reliable D call. Trimming removed 4 bases from V and 0 bases from J, with 8 bases in between. This CDR3 has 14 residues. Germline CDR1 and CDR2: SGHTA and FQGNSA. The CDR3 DNA reads as TGTGCCAGCAGCTCACCCGCTAGCACAGATACGCAGTATTTT. Its protein is CASSSPASTDTQYF.

This clonotype was found a few times. The J gene is TRBJ2-7, the V gene TRBV6-2 or TRBV6-3; 10 positions agree with TRBD2. CDR3 length: 15 residues. Germline assignment: CDR1 MNHEY and CDR2 SVGEGT. The junction had 7 bases not matched to a gene; V was cut back by 6 bases and J by 2 bases. The CDR3 region has the DNA TGTGCCAGCAGCGACGGACTAGCGGCTACCTACGAGCAGTACGTC. Protein sequence: CASSDGLAATYEQYV.

This sequence joins TRBV14 and TRBJ2-7; 8 nucleotides agree with TRBD1. Germline-derived CDR1 and CDR2 are SGHDN and FVKESK. V dropped 5 bases and J dropped 3; count of bases not matched to a gene: 9. The CDR3 has 15 residues. The CDR3 region is CASSARQGKSYEQYV. The CDR3 DNA reads TGTGCCAGCAGCGCCCGACAGGGGAAGAGCTACGAGCAGTACGTC.

The rearrangement links TRBV19 to TRBJ1-4; unclear D gene. V was clipped by 5 bases and J by 8 bases, with 9 bases between them. CDR1 and CDR2 from the germline V gene are LNHDA and SQIVND (reference sequence). This CDR3 has 12 residues. The CDR3 DNA follows: TGTGCCAGTAGTCTCCCTTACGAAAAACTGTTTTTT. This sequence encodes CASSLPYEKLFF.